The entry that follows covers one T cell receptor (beta chain) sequence. The CDR3 spans 15 residues. Germline CDR1 and CDR2: SGHTS and YDEGEE. V lost 0 bases, J lost 6 bases, and 4 bases stayed unmatched. Profiled with immunoSEQ multiplex PCR; TCRdb holds only in-frame clones, not every one. The repertoire includes a few hundred thousand clones, around 85% of them detected once, and roughly 6.3% sits in the top ten. These data originate in a study of blood T cell repertoires in COVID-19. Study as a whole: In each case, the material was cDNA or gDNA derived from T cells, B-cell-depleted T cells, or PBMCs.

The TCR comes from a man aged 55 to 70 with acute or convalescent COVID-19. V gene TRBV5-8 combines with J gene TRBJ2-2; 8 bases map to TRBD2. The sample taken for sequencing was peripheral blood. The CDR3 loop reads CASSLVGRAAGELFF. CDR3 DNA sequence: TGTGCCAGCAGCTTGGTCGGGAGGGCCGCCGGGGAGCTGTTTTTT.